This T cell receptor (beta chain) was recovered during a study of CXCR3-negative and CXCR3-positive naive CD8 T cells. Researchers prepared the TRB cDNA libraries using 5' RACE with UMI labels. Using the 5' RACE reads, TCRdb records one entry per CDR3 protein without DNA. Its table records tens of thousands of distinct CDR3 sequences. The CDR3 is 17 residues long. In germline, CDR1 is SGHTA, CDR2 FQGTGA. The sequenced sample was naive CXCR3- CD8+ T cells from blood. The subset here: CD45RO-CCR7+CD27+CD95- naive CD8+ T cells lacking CXCR3 (TNR3-). This TCR was recovered from a human donor in good health. Some clones in this sample may be carry-over from other donors' samples. The rearrangement joins TRBV7-3 to TRBJ2-3; TCRdb calls TRBD1, which cannot be checked without DNA. The CDR3 reads CASSPPTAAEYPDTQYF.